Here is one T cell receptor beta chain with its context. As yet, its antigen is unknown. Sequencing used immunoSEQ version 4 in survey mode. Profiled with immunoSEQ multiplex PCR; TCRdb holds only in-frame clones, not every one. The repertoire holds 35,000 to 50,000 clones, with roughly nine tenths as singletons. Cells were stimulated nonspecifically with anti-CD3/anti-CD28 magnetic beads. CD4+ T cells upregulating both CD40 ligand and CD69 were sorted as responding cells. This sample is drawn from a study of persistence of HIV-infected CD4 T cells. The sample here was CD4+ T cells sorted from PBMCs after approximately 18-hour stimulation, taken from a patient who received antiretroviral therapy. The source is an adult man with HIV who was CMV-seropositive.

This CDR3 is CATSRDYRGANGELFF. For the CDR3, the DNA is TGTGCCACCAGCAGAGATTATAGGGGTGCGAACGGGGAGCTGTTTTTT. V and J are TRBV15 and TRBJ2-2, with D perhaps TRBD1 (5 bases). V was trimmed by 0 bases and J by 7 bases, leaving 15 bases between them. CDR1 is LNHNV and CDR2 is YYDKDF in the germline V gene (reference sequence). The CDR3 loop spans 16 amino acids.